Listed below are T cell receptor beta chains from one sample, sequenced in a study of blood T cell repertoires in COVID-19. Assay: immunoSEQ multiplex PCR; the TCRdb copy retains only in-frame clones and omits some. The table has about 110,000 clones, about three quarters seen once; the top ten hold roughly 4%. Sequencing was performed on peripheral blood. These receptors were taken from a man between 65 and 85 years old with acute or convalescent COVID-19. Each CDR3 is given with its conserved first and last residue. Each record gives: clone size, D gene, V gene, J gene, CDR3 protein, CDR3 DNA. The D gene is left open where the match is weak. Size is omitted from some rows. Given values are once, few, many or a class for expanded clones.

>NA|NA|TRBV6-4|TRBJ1-6
CASRMTDNSPLHF
TGTGCCAGCAGGATGACAGATAATTCACCCCTCCACTTT
>NA|TRBD1|TRBV3-1/TRBV3-2|TRBJ1-2
CASSPLGQVYGYTF
TGTGCCAGCAGCCCACTGGGACAGGTCTATGGCTACACCTTC
>NA|TRBD1|TRBV11-3|TRBJ2-7
CASSLGFSGQSSYEQYF
TGTGCCAGCAGCTTAGGATTCTCGGGACAGTCCTCCTACGAGCAGTACTTC
>NA|TRBD2|TRBV7-2|TRBJ2-5
CASSRTSGGGGETQYF
TGTGCCAGCAGCCGCACTAGCGGGGGGGGAGGAGAGACCCAGTACTTC
>NA|NA|TRBV6-2/TRBV6-3|TRBJ2-3
CASSYHGTDTQYF
TGTGCCAGCAGTTACCATGGCACAGATACGCAGTATTTT
>NA|NA|TRBV3-1/TRBV3-2|TRBJ1-1
CASSHPTRGANTEAFF
TGTGCCAGCAGCCATCCCACCAGAGGAGCGAACACTGAAGCTTTCTTT
>NA|NA|TRBV5-1|TRBJ2-7
CASSTWDNSYEQYF
TGCGCCAGCAGCACATGGGACAACTCCTACGAGCAGTACTTC
>NA|NA|TRBV10-3|TRBJ1-2
CAITTPTGDYGYTF
TGTGCCATCACAACCCCGACGGGGGACTATGGCTACACCTTC
>NA|NA|TRBV2|TRBJ1-1
CASGPPGHKNTEAFF
TGTGCCAGCGGTCCCCCGGGACACAAAAACACTGAAGCTTTCTTT
>NA|NA|TRBV5-1|TRBJ1-5
CASSPGPGEQPQHF
TGCGCCAGCAGCCCTGGACCGGGGGAGCAGCCCCAGCATTTT
>NA|NA|TRBV2|TRBJ1-2
CASSEGRRAYGYTF
TGTGCCAGCAGTGAGGGGCGGAGGGCCTATGGCTACACCTTC
>NA|NA|TRBV4-3|TRBJ1-6
CASSQQGHYNSPLHF
TGCGCCAGCAGCCAACAGGGACACTATAATTCACCCCTCCACTTT
>NA|NA|TRBV7-2|TRBJ1-5
CASSPYNQPQHF
TGTGCCAGCAGCCCCTACAATCAGCCCCAGCATTTT
>NA|TRBD1|TRBV6-1|TRBJ1-6
CASKYDRDSPLHF
TGTGCCAGCAAATACGACAGGGACTCACCCCTCCACTTT
>NA|NA|TRBV19|TRBJ2-7
CASSIDVRGSYEQYF
TGTGCCAGTAGTATAGACGTCAGGGGATCCTACGAGCAGTACTTC
>few|NA|TRBV29-1|TRBJ2-5
CSVGGSLGQETQYF
TGCAGCGTTGGCGGGTCCCTAGGGCAAGAGACCCAGTACTTC
>NA|TRBD1|TRBV7-3|TRBJ1-1
CASSLGTGTAEAFF
TGTGCCAGCAGCTTAGGGACAGGGACGGCTGAAGCTTTCTTT
>NA|TRBD1|TRBV29-1|TRBJ1-5
CTKGQGQSNQPQHF
TGCACCAAGGGGCAGGGACAGAGCAATCAGCCCCAGCATTTT
>few|TRBD1|TRBV9|TRBJ2-7
CASSPRYRGVGEQYF
TGTGCCAGCAGCCCCCGATACAGGGGCGTCGGCGAGCAGTACTTC
>NA|NA|TRBV5-1|TRBJ2-7
CASSLDRATPSYEQYF
TGCGCCAGCAGCTTGGACAGGGCGACGCCGAGCTACGAGCAGTACTTC
>NA|TRBD1|TRBV19|TRBJ1-2
CASSIDDRGGYGYTF
TGTGCCAGTAGTATAGATGACAGGGGAGGTTACGGCTACACCTTC
>NA|TRBD1|TRBV5-1|TRBJ1-3
CASSPGQGSPYF
TGCGCCAGCAGCCCCGGACAGGGTAGCCCATATTTT